The rows below give T cell receptor beta chains drawn from one sample of a study of OX40 agonist ivuxolimab in advanced cancers. Only in-frame clones appear in the TCRdb table, and some are missing; sequencing was by immunoSEQ multiplex PCR. The data show around 70,000 clones, with about 90% seen just once and 2.5% to 3% held by the top ten. The sample consisted of CD4+ or CD8+ T cells sorted from blood, taken in a trial of the OX40 agonist ivuxolimab. These receptor sequences come from an adult with an advanced solid tumor such as melanoma, head and neck, liver or kidney cancer. CDR3s include the opening cysteine and the closing phenylalanine or tryptophan. Fields, in order: J gene, D gene, V gene, clone size, CDR3 DNA, CDR3 protein. The D gene is left open where the match is weak. Clone size, where shown, is once, few, many, or a class for clones that have expanded.

J gene: TRBJ1-5
D gene: -
V gene: TRBV6-5
clone size: -
CDR3 DNA: TGTGCCAGCAGTTACTCACGGCAGGGTAGTCAGCCCCAGCATTTT
CDR3 protein: CASSYSRQGSQPQHF

J gene: TRBJ2-7
D gene: TRBD1
V gene: TRBV18
clone size: -
CDR3 DNA: TGTGCCAGCTCACCCCTACAGGGGAGTAGCGAGCAGTACTTC
CDR3 protein: CASSPLQGSSEQYF

J gene: TRBJ1-3
D gene: -
V gene: TRBV5-1
clone size: -
CDR3 DNA: TGCGCCAGCAGCTTAGTTCCACAGAGGACAATCTCTGGAAACACCATATATTTT
CDR3 protein: CASSLVPQRTISGNTIYF

J gene: TRBJ1-6
D gene: TRBD1
V gene: TRBV28
clone size: few
CDR3 DNA: TGTGCCAGCAACCCCGGACAGGAACGTGCCCCCCTCCACTTT
CDR3 protein: CASNPGQERAPLHF

J gene: TRBJ2-3
D gene: -
V gene: TRBV6-5
clone size: -
CDR3 DNA: TGTGCCAGCAGCCGGACTACCACAGATACGCAGTATTTT
CDR3 protein: CASSRTTTDTQYF

J gene: TRBJ1-1
D gene: -
V gene: TRBV19
clone size: -
CDR3 DNA: TGTGCCAGTAGTCTCCCGGGTGGGGACACTGAAGCTTTCTTT
CDR3 protein: CASSLPGGDTEAFF

J gene: TRBJ2-7
D gene: TRBD2
V gene: TRBV28
clone size: -
CDR3 DNA: TGTGCCAGCAGTCCGACTAGCTATTTATCCTACGAGCAGTACTTC
CDR3 protein: CASSPTSYLSYEQYF

J gene: TRBJ1-5
D gene: -
V gene: TRBV28
clone size: -
CDR3 DNA: TGTGCCAGCAGCCAGGGGTGGGGGAGCGGTCAGCCCCAGCATTTT
CDR3 protein: CASSQGWGSGQPQHF

J gene: TRBJ2-7
D gene: -
V gene: TRBV6-5
clone size: -
CDR3 DNA: TGTGCCAGCAGTTACGGGAATCAGGGCTACTACGAGCAGTACTTC
CDR3 protein: CASSYGNQGYYEQYF

J gene: TRBJ2-5
D gene: TRBD1
V gene: TRBV5-5
clone size: once
CDR3 DNA: TGTGCCAGCCTTGAGGCACCCGGGACAGAAGAGACCCAGTACTTC
CDR3 protein: CASLEAPGTEETQYF

J gene: TRBJ2-5
D gene: TRBD2
V gene: TRBV7-9
clone size: -
CDR3 DNA: TGTGCCAGCTCAAAAAGCGGGGACCTCCGGGAGACCCAGTACTTC
CDR3 protein: CASSKSGDLRETQYF

J gene: TRBJ2-1
D gene: -
V gene: TRBV13
clone size: -
CDR3 DNA: TGTGCCAGCAGCCGTCTTCCAGGGCCATCCTACAATGAGCAGTTCTTC
CDR3 protein: CASSRLPGPSYNEQFF

J gene: TRBJ2-6
D gene: -
V gene: TRBV28
clone size: -
CDR3 DNA: TGTGCCAGCAGTTCTCCAACCGCTGGGGCCAACGTCCTGACTTTC
CDR3 protein: CASSSPTAGANVLTF

J gene: TRBJ1-2
D gene: -
V gene: TRBV7-9
clone size: -
CDR3 DNA: TGTGCCAGCAGCCCACTAGCTGGCAGGTTCGATATCGGATATGGCTACACCTTC
CDR3 protein: CASSPLAGRFDIGYGYTF

J gene: TRBJ2-3
D gene: TRBD2
V gene: TRBV2
clone size: -
CDR3 DNA: TGTGCCAGCAGTGAAGTGCTAGCGGGAGCAGATACGCAGTATTTT
CDR3 protein: CASSEVLAGADTQYF

J gene: TRBJ2-2
D gene: TRBD1
V gene: TRBV5-4
clone size: -
CDR3 DNA: TGTGCCAGCAGCGGAATGACAGGGGGTGGGACCGGGGAGCTGTTTTTT
CDR3 protein: CASSGMTGGGTGELFF

J gene: TRBJ2-3
D gene: -
V gene: TRBV10-1
clone size: -
CDR3 DNA: TGCGCCAGCAGCCATAGCACAGATACGCAGTATTTT
CDR3 protein: CASSHSTDTQYF

J gene: TRBJ1-1
D gene: TRBD1
V gene: TRBV7-2
clone size: -
CDR3 DNA: TGTGCCAGCAGCACCCGCCCCGGACAGGCTGAAGCTTTCTTT
CDR3 protein: CASSTRPGQAEAFF

J gene: TRBJ1-5
D gene: -
V gene: TRBV19
clone size: -
CDR3 DNA: TGTGCCAGTAGGGCGGGTAACAGCAATCAGCCCCAGCATTTT
CDR3 protein: CASRAGNSNQPQHF

J gene: TRBJ1-3
D gene: TRBD1
V gene: TRBV5-1
clone size: -
CDR3 DNA: TGCGCCAGCAGACCTACAGGGGACGCTGGAAACACCATATATTTT
CDR3 protein: CASRPTGDAGNTIYF

J gene: TRBJ1-1
D gene: TRBD1
V gene: TRBV28
clone size: -
CDR3 DNA: TGTGCCAGCACCTTGACAGGGGGCGCCGGGAACACTGAAGCTTTCTTT
CDR3 protein: CASTLTGGAGNTEAFF

J gene: TRBJ1-3
D gene: TRBD1
V gene: TRBV28
clone size: -
CDR3 DNA: TGTGCCAGCAGTTTCCGGGACAGGGAAATACTACTTACCTACCACTCTGGAAACACCATATATTTT
CDR3 protein: CASSFRDREILLTYHSGNTIYF

J gene: TRBJ1-5
D gene: -
V gene: TRBV7-9
clone size: -
CDR3 DNA: TGTGCCAGCAGCAAAGCGAATCAGCCCCAGCATTTT
CDR3 protein: CASSKANQPQHF

J gene: TRBJ2-1
D gene: -
V gene: TRBV4-1
clone size: -
CDR3 DNA: TGCGCCAGCAGCCCCCAGTCAGCGCACTCCTACAATGAGCAGTTCTTC
CDR3 protein: CASSPQSAHSYNEQFF

J gene: TRBJ2-1
D gene: TRBD2
V gene: TRBV7-2
clone size: -
CDR3 DNA: TGTGCCAGCAGCCTGGAAGCGGGGTGGGGTGAGCAGTTCTTC
CDR3 protein: CASSLEAGWGEQFF

J gene: TRBJ2-1
D gene: TRBD2
V gene: TRBV7-3
clone size: -
CDR3 DNA: TGTGCCAGCAGCGCCGGGACTAATTACAATGAGCAGTTCTTC
CDR3 protein: CASSAGTNYNEQFF

J gene: TRBJ2-1
D gene: TRBD2
V gene: TRBV5-5
clone size: -
CDR3 DNA: TGTGCCAGCAGCTCAGGACTAGCGGGATACAATGAGCAGTTCTTC
CDR3 protein: CASSSGLAGYNEQFF

J gene: TRBJ2-2
D gene: -
V gene: TRBV7-6
clone size: -
CDR3 DNA: TGTGCCAGCAGTCCCGGACGTTCTGGCAGGCGCACCGGGGAGCTGTTTTTT
CDR3 protein: CASSPGRSGRRTGELFF

J gene: TRBJ1-2
D gene: -
V gene: TRBV6-4
clone size: -
CDR3 DNA: TGTGCCAGCAGTGACAAAACAGGCTTCGGGGGCTACACCTTC
CDR3 protein: CASSDKTGFGGYTF

J gene: TRBJ1-1
D gene: -
V gene: TRBV6-6
clone size: -
CDR3 DNA: TGTGCCAGCTTCCCGGGGAACACTGAAGCTTTCTTT
CDR3 protein: CASFPGNTEAFF

J gene: TRBJ2-5
D gene: -
V gene: TRBV5-1
clone size: -
CDR3 DNA: TGCGCCAGCAGCCCCGCGCGGGGCGTAGGGGAGACCCAGTACTTC
CDR3 protein: CASSPARGVGETQYF

J gene: TRBJ2-1
D gene: TRBD1
V gene: TRBV10-1
clone size: -
CDR3 DNA: TGCGCCAGCGGGACAGGCCCCGGCAATGAGCAGTTCTTC
CDR3 protein: CASGTGPGNEQFF

J gene: TRBJ2-7
D gene: -
V gene: TRBV28
clone size: -
CDR3 DNA: TGTGCCAGCAGTTTCCGGGACGGCTACGAGCAGTACTTC
CDR3 protein: CASSFRDGYEQYF

J gene: TRBJ1-5
D gene: -
V gene: TRBV19
clone size: few
CDR3 DNA: TGTGCCAGTAGTATAGAGGAAGGTAGCAATCAGCCCCAGCATTTT
CDR3 protein: CASSIEEGSNQPQHF

J gene: TRBJ2-5
D gene: TRBD1
V gene: TRBV9
clone size: -
CDR3 DNA: TGTGCCAGCAGCGTAGCGACAGGGGGCAGGGAGACCCAGTACTTC
CDR3 protein: CASSVATGGRETQYF

J gene: TRBJ1-5
D gene: -
V gene: TRBV7-8
clone size: -
CDR3 DNA: TGTGCCAGCAGCTTAGCGCAAGGGGTGGATCAGCCCCAGCATTTT
CDR3 protein: CASSLAQGVDQPQHF

J gene: TRBJ2-7
D gene: TRBD2
V gene: TRBV5-1
clone size: -
CDR3 DNA: TGCGCCAGCAGCCCTACCGGGACTAGCGGGGGAAGGTACGAGCAGTACTTC
CDR3 protein: CASSPTGTSGGRYEQYF

J gene: TRBJ1-5
D gene: -
V gene: TRBV2
clone size: few
CDR3 DNA: TGTGCCAGCAGTGAAAGGGTTCAGCCCCAGCATTTT
CDR3 protein: CASSERVQPQHF

J gene: TRBJ1-2
D gene: -
V gene: TRBV9
clone size: once
CDR3 DNA: TGTGCCAGCAGCGTGGGGGTCAGCAGCTATTCTAACTATGGCTACACCTTC
CDR3 protein: CASSVGVSSYSNYGYTF

J gene: TRBJ1-1
D gene: TRBD1
V gene: TRBV10-3
clone size: -
CDR3 DNA: TGTGCCATCAGGGCAGGGGGCCTGAACACTGAAGCTTTCTTT
CDR3 protein: CAIRAGGLNTEAFF

J gene: TRBJ1-2
D gene: -
V gene: TRBV18
clone size: -
CDR3 DNA: TGTGCCAGCTCACCAAAGACGGATAACTATGGCTACACCTTC
CDR3 protein: CASSPKTDNYGYTF

J gene: TRBJ2-7
D gene: TRBD2
V gene: TRBV10-3
clone size: -
CDR3 DNA: TGTGCCATCAGTGAGCGACTGGGACTAGCGGACAGGGGCGAGCAGTACTTC
CDR3 protein: CAISERLGLADRGEQYF

J gene: TRBJ2-5
D gene: TRBD1
V gene: TRBV6-1
clone size: -
CDR3 DNA: TGTGCCAGCAGTGAGGCGACAGGGGGACGGGAGACCCAGTACTTC
CDR3 protein: CASSEATGGRETQYF

J gene: TRBJ1-1
D gene: -
V gene: TRBV20-1
clone size: few
CDR3 DNA: TGCAGTGCTAGGGGTTCTAATGAAGCTTTCTTT
CDR3 protein: CSARGSNEAFF

J gene: TRBJ2-7
D gene: -
V gene: TRBV5-4
clone size: -
CDR3 DNA: TGTGCCAGCAGCTTGGTGGAGGCCGAGCAGTACTTC
CDR3 protein: CASSLVEAEQYF

J gene: TRBJ1-1
D gene: -
V gene: TRBV7-9
clone size: few
CDR3 DNA: TGTGCCAGCACCCGCGAATGGGGGGCTGAAGCTTTCTTT
CDR3 protein: CASTREWGAEAFF

J gene: TRBJ2-3
D gene: -
V gene: TRBV10-1
clone size: -
CDR3 DNA: TGCGCCAGCAGTGAGTCGAGAGCGTACACAGATACGCAGTATTTT
CDR3 protein: CASSESRAYTDTQYF

J gene: TRBJ2-5
D gene: TRBD1
V gene: TRBV9
clone size: -
CDR3 DNA: TGTGCCAGCAGCTCCCGGACAGGGCAAGAGACCCAGTACTTC
CDR3 protein: CASSSRTGQETQYF

J gene: TRBJ2-3
D gene: TRBD2
V gene: TRBV4-2
clone size: once
CDR3 DNA: TGTGCCAGCAGCCAAGCGGAGCGGGGTAGCACAGATACGCAGTATTTT
CDR3 protein: CASSQAERGSTDTQYF

J gene: TRBJ1-6
D gene: TRBD1
V gene: TRBV11-2
clone size: -
CDR3 DNA: TGTGCCAGCAGCTTGGACAGGGACTCACCCCTCCACTTT
CDR3 protein: CASSLDRDSPLHF

J gene: TRBJ2-7
D gene: TRBD2
V gene: TRBV7-9
clone size: -
CDR3 DNA: TGTGCCAGCGTAGAGGGGACTAGCGGGAGTTGGGAACAGTACTTC
CDR3 protein: CASVEGTSGSWEQYF

J gene: TRBJ2-1
D gene: TRBD2
V gene: TRBV29-1
clone size: -
CDR3 DNA: TGCAGCGTTGATCGGGCGGGAGGGCCCTTTTTATACAATGAGCAGTTCTTC
CDR3 protein: CSVDRAGGPFLYNEQFF

J gene: TRBJ1-2
D gene: -
V gene: TRBV2
clone size: -
CDR3 DNA: TGTGCCAGCAGAGACATGGACTATGGCTACACCTTC
CDR3 protein: CASRDMDYGYTF

J gene: TRBJ1-3
D gene: -
V gene: TRBV9
clone size: -
CDR3 DNA: TGTGCCAGCAGCGAACCGGGACCTGGAAACACCATATATTTT
CDR3 protein: CASSEPGPGNTIYF